This T cell receptor (beta chain) is drawn from a study of regulatory T cells in long-lasting Graves disease. Relying on iRepertoire HTBI primers and Arm-PCR of CDR3 regions, the team built TCR beta libraries. TCRdb reprocessed the multiplex PCR reads via MiXCR and lists one record per CDR3 protein. The repertoire holds about 470,000 distinct CDR3 sequences, with about 22% as singletons. The V gene's germline CDR1 is SEHNR and CDR2 FQNEAQ (reference sequence). The CDR3 extends over 13 amino acids. V dropped 1 base and J dropped 6 bases, with 7 bases sitting between them. Sample time point: persistent/refractory GD, antithyroid drugs over 5 years with positive TRAb. PBMC-derived RNA was used for the TCR library.

The specimen comprised peripheral blood mononuclear cells (PBMCs), sampled when the disease was refractory, from a patient treated with antithyroid drugs. This clonotype originated in a female donor with Graves disease. V usage is TRBV7-9 and J usage is TRBJ1-5; D unresolved. CDR3 protein: CASSLGLGQPQHF. In DNA form, the CDR3 reads TGTGCCAGCAGCTTAGGTCTGGGTCAGCCCCAGCATTTT.